The entry below gives a single T cell receptor (beta chain) sequence along with its context. This clonotype was counted ten times or more. The specificity of this receptor is unknown. Per-nucleotide qualities are absent, and no much larger clonotype sits a single base away. Ophthalmopathy patients had moderately to severely active disease, Clinical Activity Score of at least 3, NOSPECS grade of at least 4, and duration under 3 months. Patients with uncontrolled infections, other autoimmune diseases, pregnancy or lactation were excluded. Clinical symptoms, serum thyroxine and TRAb, thyroid ultrasound, and orbital computed tomography formed the basis for the diagnoses. PBMCs were isolated from about 9.1 ml of fresh peripheral blood by Ficoll-Paque density gradient centrifugation. Total RNA was extracted using Trizol reagent, and RNA quality was assessed on an Agilent 2100 Bioanalyzer. The germline V gene provides CDR1 SGHTA and CDR2 FQGNSA. V loses 2 bases, J loses 0 bases, and the germline ends lie 8 bases apart. The CDR3, from cysteine to phenylalanine, totals 15 residues. CDR3 DNA is the only sequence kept; it has 45 bases, read in frame from the first base.

The data were obtained in a study of T cells in Graves' hyperthyroidism and ophthalmopathy (dated by TCRdb to between 2018 and 2020). Background for the entire study: Peripheral blood was collected at initial diagnosis, before any treatment. The paper describes TCR Vbeta CDR3 sequencing of 130 to 150 peripheral blood samples, made up of roughly 45 ophthalmopathy patients, over 70 hyperthyroidism patients and roughly 17 progressor patients. TCR V-J signatures able to tell the groups apart were searched for in a discovery cohort of 95 to 100 patients, of whom about 40 had Graves' ophthalmopathy and roughly 58 had stable Graves' hyperthyroidism. The roughly 94 discovery patients were randomly split 7:3 into training and test sets. After blood sampling, hyperthyroidism patients were treated with methimazole at a starting dose of 30 mg daily, and ophthalmopathy patients were treated with high-dose intravenous methylprednisolone. An independent validation cohort of around 19 hyperthyroidism patients and approximately 17 patients who later progressed to ophthalmopathy tested prospective prediction of ophthalmopathy. Thyroid tissue and blood T-cell repertoires from six Graves' hyperthyroidism patients were also compared in the study.

The TCR beta CDR3 regions were amplified from the RNA transcripts. The first round of RT-PCR for the TCR CDR3 was performed with the HTBI primer set and the Qiagen OneStep RT-PCR kit. Libraries were constructed in a second round of multiplex PCR, after which size selection and purification were carried out. The libraries were sequenced on an Illumina HiSeq2000 using paired-end 100 bp reads. The published analysis was carried out like this. SOAPnuke was used to process the raw data, removing reads that contained adapters or uncalled bases, had a mean Phred below 15, or lacked an exact match to the constant primer or identifier. COPE v1.2.5 was used to merge the high-quality paired reads, and each unique nucleotide sequence was defined as a clonotype. MiTCR v1.1 was used to align clonotypes to the IMGT TRBV, TRBD and TRBJ reference segments. Only V-J combinations with frequency above 0.0001, covering 99% to 99.2% of repertoires, were analysed. The TCS score was defined as F50 (clonal expansion) divided by E x V (chaos), with BLOSUM62-based TCRdist calculated between CDR3 peptides within each V-J. Welch's t-statistics and random forest reduced roughly 500 V-J features to 10 to 15, which were used in a naive Bayes classifier (R e1071). TCRdb applied fastp at Q25 and MiXCR to the public reads, then kept only in-frame beta chains. Rows merge per CDR3 protein into single entries with the most common DNA and genes. Here the V and J calls rest on TCRdb's processing, not on the authors' analysis. Counted in this sample were roughly 550,000 distinct CDR3 sequences; around 15% of them appeared once. Jointly, the top ten make up over 25% of the sample.

General findings and caveats noted by the study authors: In validation, progression to ophthalmopathy was predicted by the model with roughly 71% sensitivity and just over 72% specificity, a median of approximately 6.5 months before onset. A model built on a 13 V-J signature distinguished ophthalmopathy from stable hyperthyroidism, reaching over 85% sensitivity and 81.08% specificity in cross-validation and 80%/75% in testing. No statistical method was used to fix the sample size in advance, and group allocation was not hidden from the investigators. Most expanded thyroid clonotypes (frequency above 0.001) were also found in blood, which suggests that blood repertoires may mirror thyroid immune responses.

The sequencing input was blood. Here the chain combines TRBV7-2 and TRBJ1-5, with the D gene uncertain. The sequence came from a woman in her thirties with Graves' ophthalmopathy. The CDR3 has the sequence CASSLWGNSNQPQHF. Read as DNA, the sequence is TGTGCCAGCAGCTTATGGGGAAATAGCAATCAGCCCCAGCATTTT.